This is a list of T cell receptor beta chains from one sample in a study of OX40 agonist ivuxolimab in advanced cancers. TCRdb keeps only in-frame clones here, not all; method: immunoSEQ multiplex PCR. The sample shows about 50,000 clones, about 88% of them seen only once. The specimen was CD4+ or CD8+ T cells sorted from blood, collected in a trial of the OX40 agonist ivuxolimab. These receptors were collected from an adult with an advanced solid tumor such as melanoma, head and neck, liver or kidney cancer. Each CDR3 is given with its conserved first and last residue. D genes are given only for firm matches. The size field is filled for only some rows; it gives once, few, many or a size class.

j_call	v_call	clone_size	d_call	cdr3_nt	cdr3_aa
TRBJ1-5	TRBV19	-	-	TGTGCCAGTAGGCCCCTGGGTAGCAATCAGCCCCAGCATTTT	CASRPLGSNQPQHF
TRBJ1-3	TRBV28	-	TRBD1	TGTGCCACAGGGGGCGCGCTATCTGGAAACACCATATATTTT	CATGGALSGNTIYF
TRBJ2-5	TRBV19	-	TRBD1	TGTGCCAGTAGTATCGGTGGTCAGGGGGCGTTTCAAGAGACCCAGTACTTC	CASSIGGQGAFQETQYF
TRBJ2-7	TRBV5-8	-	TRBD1	TGTGCCAGCAGCAGACAGGGGAGCCACGAGCAGTACTTC	CASSRQGSHEQYF
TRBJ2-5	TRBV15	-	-	TGTGCCACCAGCAGAGGTGGCTTCCAAGAGACCCAGTACTTC	CATSRGGFQETQYF
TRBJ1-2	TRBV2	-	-	TGTGCCAGCAGTGGAAGACAGCAGAACTATGGCTACACCTTC	CASSGRQQNYGYTF
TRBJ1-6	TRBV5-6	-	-	TGTGCCAGCAGCGAGGGACCGCGAAATTCACCCCTCCACTTT	CASSEGPRNSPLHF
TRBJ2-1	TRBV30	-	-	TGTGCCTGGAGTGTACGTATGCGGGTGGGTCTCAATGAGCAGTTCTTC	CAWSVRMRVGLNEQFF
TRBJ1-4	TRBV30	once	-	TGTGCCTGGAGTGCCCTAGGGGGGGCTGAGGAAAAACTGTTTTTT	CAWSALGGAEEKLFF
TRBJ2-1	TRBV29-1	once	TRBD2	TGCAGCGTTGGGGGAGGGGTGACCTACAATGAGCAGTTCTTC	CSVGGGVTYNEQFF
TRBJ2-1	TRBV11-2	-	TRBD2	TGTGCCAGCAGCTCAACAGCGGGAGCACTCAATGAGCAGTTCTTC	CASSSTAGALNEQFF
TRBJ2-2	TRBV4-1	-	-	TGCGCCAGCAGCCAAGAGGGTCAGGGGCCCCCCACCGGGGAGCTGTTTTTT	CASSQEGQGPPTGELFF
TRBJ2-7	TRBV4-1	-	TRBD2	TGCGCCAGCAGCCGTACTAGCGGGAGTAAATACGAGCAGTACTTC	CASSRTSGSKYEQYF
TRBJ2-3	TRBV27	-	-	TGTGCCAGCAGTTTCATTGGTGGTAGCACAGATACGCAGTATTTT	CASSFIGGSTDTQYF
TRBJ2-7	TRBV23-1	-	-	TGCGCCAGCAGTCAATCGGGGCCCTGGGGCAGGGCGGTGGTGCAGTACTTC	CASSQSGPWGRAVVQYF
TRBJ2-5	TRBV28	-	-	TGTGCCAGCAGTGGACCAGCCCGGCCGAAAGGTCAAGAGACCCAGTACTTC	CASSGPARPKGQETQYF
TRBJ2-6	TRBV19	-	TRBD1	TGTGCCAGTAGCCAACGGACAGGGACGGGGGCCAACGTCCTGACTTTC	CASSQRTGTGANVLTF
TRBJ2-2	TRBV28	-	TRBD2	TGTGCCAGCAGTTCTAGCGGGAGGTACACCGGGGAGCTGTTTTTT	CASSSSGRYTGELFF
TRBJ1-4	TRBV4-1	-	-	TGCGCCAGCAGCCAAGACTCTTGGGGCGCTAATGAAAAACTGTTTTTT	CASSQDSWGANEKLFF
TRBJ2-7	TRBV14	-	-	TGTGCCAGCAGCCAAGATCCGGGTATCTCCTACGAGCAGTACTTC	CASSQDPGISYEQYF
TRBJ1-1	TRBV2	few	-	TGTGCCAGCAGTGATGGGGTTTTGAACACTGAAGCTTTCTTT	CASSDGVLNTEAFF
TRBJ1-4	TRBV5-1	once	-	TGCGCCAGCACCCGGGGGGGCAGCGCAACTAATGAAAAACTGTTTTTT	CASTRGGSATNEKLFF
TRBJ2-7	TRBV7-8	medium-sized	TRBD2	TGTGCCAGCAGTTCAATACGGGAGGGCCGGGAGGAGCAGTACTTC	CASSSIREGREEQYF
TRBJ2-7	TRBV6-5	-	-	TGTGCCAGCAGTGACCCGGGGGAGCAGTACTTC	CASSDPGEQYF
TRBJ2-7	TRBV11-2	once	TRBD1	TGTGCCAGCAGTCGACCGGGACAGGGGCAAGTCGAGCAGTACTTC	CASSRPGQGQVEQYF
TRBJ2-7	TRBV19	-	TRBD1	TGTGCCAACTCCCCCTTGGACAGGGAATACGAGCAGTACTTC	CANSPLDREYEQYF
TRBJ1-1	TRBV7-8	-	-	TGTGCCAGCAGCTCCTCCCAGGGGAAATCGAACACTGAAGCTTTCTTT	CASSSSQGKSNTEAFF
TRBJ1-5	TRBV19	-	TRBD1	TGTGCCAGTAGTCCTCCGAGAGGGGACAGGGGCAATCAGCCCCAGCATTTT	CASSPPRGDRGNQPQHF
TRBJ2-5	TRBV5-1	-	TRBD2	TGCGCCAGCAGCTGGGAGGGGACGGAGACCCAGTACTTC	CASSWEGTETQYF
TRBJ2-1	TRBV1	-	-	TGCACCAGCCGGGGACTAGCGGTTTTTCTAAACAATGAGCAGTTCTTC	CTSRGLAVFLNNEQFF
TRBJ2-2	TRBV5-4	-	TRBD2	TGTGCCAGCAGCTCCGGACTAGTAACGGCCGGGGAGCTGTTTTTT	CASSSGLVTAGELFF
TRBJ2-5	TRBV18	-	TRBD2	TGTGCCAGCTCACGTTACGGAACTAGCGGGAGTACAAAAGAGACCCAGTACTTC	CASSRYGTSGSTKETQYF
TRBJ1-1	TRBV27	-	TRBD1	TGTGCCAGCAGACGGACAGGGCTTAACACTGAAGCTTTCTTT	CASRRTGLNTEAFF
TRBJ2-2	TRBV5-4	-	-	TGTGCCAGCAGCTTGGGTGACACCGGGGAGCTGTTTTTT	CASSLGDTGELFF
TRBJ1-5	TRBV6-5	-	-	TGTGCTTCGGGCCAGCCCCAGCATTTT	CASGQPQHF
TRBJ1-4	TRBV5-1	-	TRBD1	TGCGCCAGCAGCCCGGGAACAGGGGTAACTAATGAAAAACTGTTTTTT	CASSPGTGVTNEKLFF
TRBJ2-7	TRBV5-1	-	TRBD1	TGCGCCAGCAGTCCCGACAGGGCCTCCTACGAGCAGTACTTC	CASSPDRASYEQYF
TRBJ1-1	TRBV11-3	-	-	TGTGCCAGCAGCTTAAGTCCAGGTCGAGGTGAAGCTTTCTTT	CASSLSPGRGEAFF